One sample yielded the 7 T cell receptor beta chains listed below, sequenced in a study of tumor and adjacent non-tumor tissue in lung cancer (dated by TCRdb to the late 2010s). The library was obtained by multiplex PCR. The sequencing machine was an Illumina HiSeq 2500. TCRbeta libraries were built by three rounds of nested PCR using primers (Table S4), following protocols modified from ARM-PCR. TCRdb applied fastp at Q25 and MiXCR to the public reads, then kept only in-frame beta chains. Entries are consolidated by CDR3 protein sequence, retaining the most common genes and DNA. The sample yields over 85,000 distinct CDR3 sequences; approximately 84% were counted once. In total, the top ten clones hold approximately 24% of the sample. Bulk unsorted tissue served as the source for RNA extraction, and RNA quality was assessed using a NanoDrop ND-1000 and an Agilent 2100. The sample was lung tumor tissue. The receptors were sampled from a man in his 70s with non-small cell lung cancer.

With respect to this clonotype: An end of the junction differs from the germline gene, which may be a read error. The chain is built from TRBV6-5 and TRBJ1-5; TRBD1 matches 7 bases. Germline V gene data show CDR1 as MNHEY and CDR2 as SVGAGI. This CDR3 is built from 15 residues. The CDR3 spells CASSQTGYSNQPQQF. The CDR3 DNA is TGTGCCAGCAGCCAGACAGGGTATAGCAATCAGCCCCAACAATTT.

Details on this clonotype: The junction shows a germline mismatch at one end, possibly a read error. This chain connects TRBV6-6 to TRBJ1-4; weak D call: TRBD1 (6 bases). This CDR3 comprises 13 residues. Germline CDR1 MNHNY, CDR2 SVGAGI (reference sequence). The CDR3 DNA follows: TGTACCAGTAACTGGGGGGCCAGTGAAAAACTGTTCTTT. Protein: CTSNWGASEKLFF.

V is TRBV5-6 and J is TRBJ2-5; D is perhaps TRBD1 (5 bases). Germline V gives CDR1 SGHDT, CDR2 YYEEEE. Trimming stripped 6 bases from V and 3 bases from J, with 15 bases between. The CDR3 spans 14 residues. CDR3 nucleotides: TGTGCCAGCATATGGGATTTCAGGGAAGAGACCCAGTACTTC. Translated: CASIWDFREETQYF.

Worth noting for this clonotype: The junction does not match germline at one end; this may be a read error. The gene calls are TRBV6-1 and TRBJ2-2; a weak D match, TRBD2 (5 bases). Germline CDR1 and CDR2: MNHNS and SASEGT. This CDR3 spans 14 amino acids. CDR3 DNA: TGTGCCAGCAGTGTATTGATGGGCACCGGGGAGCTGTTATTT. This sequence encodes CASSVLMGTGELLF.

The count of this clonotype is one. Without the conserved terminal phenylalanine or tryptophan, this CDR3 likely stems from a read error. CDR3 residues: CTSSPFYSGGSDTQYL. The CDR3 DNA follows: TGCACCAGCAGCCCCTTTTATTCGGGGGGCTCGGATACGCAGTATTTG. The chain is built from TRBV5-1 and TRBJ2-3, with a weak D call TRBD2 (7 bases). CDR1 and CDR2 (germline): SGHRS, YFSETQ. The CDR3 runs 16 residues.

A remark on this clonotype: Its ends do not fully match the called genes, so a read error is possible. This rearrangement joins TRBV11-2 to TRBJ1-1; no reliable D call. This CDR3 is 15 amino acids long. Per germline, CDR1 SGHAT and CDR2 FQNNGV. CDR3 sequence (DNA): TGTGCCAGCAGCTTACCCTGGAGAGGGAACACTGAAGCCTTCTTT. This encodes CASSLPWRGNTEAFF.

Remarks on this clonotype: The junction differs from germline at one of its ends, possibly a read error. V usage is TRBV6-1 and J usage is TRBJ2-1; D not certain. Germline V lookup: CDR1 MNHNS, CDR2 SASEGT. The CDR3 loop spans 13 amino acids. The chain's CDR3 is CASIGDSLREQFF. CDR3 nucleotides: TGTGCGAGCATCGGTGACTCCCTGCGTGAGCAGTTCTTC.